A selection of T cell receptor beta chains follows, all from one sample in a study of technical replicates of blood from several donors. The repertoire was sequenced with immunoSEQ multiplex PCR; TCRdb's copy has only in-frame clones and lacks some. The sample lists 75,000 to 95,000 clones, about 96% occurring once. The material sequenced was T cells isolated from PBMCs. Receptors were obtained from a human donor in good health. Both conserved end residues are trimmed from each CDR3.

V gene	J gene	CDR3 protein
TRBV30	TRBJ1-6	AWSVREGAPRNSPLH
TRBV9	TRBJ1-3	ASSVEGEGLAYRGYSGNTIY
TRBV10-2	TRBJ2-5	ASSTHPGGQETQY
TRBV5-6	TRBJ1-2	ASSMANEDRNYGYT
TRBV5-5	TRBJ2-7	ASSGETVLPYEQY
TRBV19	TRBJ2-3	ASSIVPGRDTQY
TRBV10-1	TRBJ2-5	ASSEAGKETQY
TRBV10-3	TRBJ2-7	AIRSTNPEQY
TRBV2	TRBJ1-1	ASSPGS
TRBV6-1	TRBJ1-2	ASRGQHGSGYT
TRBV5-3	TRBJ1-6	ARSLVYPYSSPLH
TRBV6-1	TRBJ1-2	ASNGAGWAPNGYT
TRBV25-1	TRBJ2-1	ASSESGGLAGDYEQF
TRBV6-1	TRBJ2-7	ASSDLFHEQY
TRBV27	TRBJ1-3	ASSPYLKQGSGNTIY
TRBV5-1	TRBJ1-1	ASSFRLDRDEAF
TRBV28	TRBJ2-7	ASSLKGEGQY
TRBV9	TRBJ1-1	ASSATGSGWTEAF
TRBV10-3	TRBJ2-5	ASSREGETQY
TRBV4-1	TRBJ2-7	ASSQVGLAGDEQY
TRBV2	TRBJ1-1	ASISGTTNTEAF
TRBV10-3	TRBJ2-1	AVRLAGDDEQF
TRBV13	TRBJ1-1	ASSAGHPEAF
TRBV14	TRBJ1-6	ASSQVIRGNSPLH
TRBV4-2	TRBJ1-5	ASSQGQGLNQPQH
TRBV2	TRBJ1-1	ASSSAAGTEAF
TRBV27	TRBJ1-2	ASSLSTGYGYT
TRBV19	TRBJ1-2	ASTGGLGYT
TRBV11-2	TRBJ2-7	ASSPGFHEQY
TRBV7-6	TRBJ1-2	ASSFGTGLREGYT
TRBV7-9	TRBJ1-2	ASSLGADGYT
TRBV27	TRBJ1-4	ASSPTDKFNEKLF
TRBV7-9	TRBJ1-4	ASSLEGRNNEKLF
TRBV5-4	TRBJ2-3	ASSPDSSTQY
TRBV6-5	TRBJ1-2	ASRPQGSAYGYT